Below, 24 T cell receptor beta chains from the same sample are listed, as sequenced in a study of cytotoxic CD8 clonotypes in ibrutinib-treated CLL. Produced via immunoSEQ multiplex PCR; TCRdb's table is partial and in-frame only. The sample has 65,000 to 85,000 clones; about nine tenths are singletons. The source was PBMCs, collected after 12 months of ibrutinib treatment. The receptors here all came from a human donor with chronic lymphocytic leukemia.

This clone was observed once. Written as DNA, the CDR3 is TGTGCCAGCAGCTTAGAAGGTGGGGCTCTTGGTGGCTACACCTTC. Translating gives CASSLEGGALGGYTF. This rearrangement joins TRBV7-6 to TRBJ1-2; TRBD1 is a possible D gene (5 bases). Germline V gene data show CDR1 as SGHVS and CDR2 as FNYEAQ. The CDR3 contains 15 residues. V dropped 1 base and J dropped 7 bases, with 16 bases sitting between them.

The rearrangement links TRBV28 to TRBJ1-2; 8 bases line up with TRBD1. The junction had 5 bases not matched to a gene; V was cut back by 3 bases and J by 2 bases. Germline CDR1 reads MDHEN; CDR2 reads SYDVKM. This CDR3 has 15 amino acids. CDR3 sequence reads: CASSLWGQANYGYTF. DNA of the CDR3: TGTGCCAGCAGTTTGTGGGGACAGGCGAACTATGGCTACACCTTC.

V usage is TRBV5-1 and J usage is TRBJ2-1; D is possibly TRBD1 (6 bases). CDR3 length: 17 amino acids. V shed 6 bases and J shed 2 bases, with 21 bases lying between them. Germline assignment: CDR1 SGHRS and CDR2 YFSETQ. CDR3 amino acids: CASTRSDFRGPYNEQFF. The CDR3 DNA sequence: TGCGCCAGCACCCGTTCCGACTTCAGGGGCCCCTACAATGAGCAGTTCTTC.

V and J are TRBV14 and TRBJ2-5; D uncertain. The CDR3 totals 13 residues. Trimming cost V 1 base and J 2 bases, with 5 bases left between them. Germline CDR1 is SGHDN and CDR2 is FVKESK. As DNA, the CDR3 is TGTGCCAGCAGCCAAGTATATCAAGAGACCCAGTACTTC. Its translation is CASSQVYQETQYF.

The chain is built from TRBV18 and TRBJ1-5; TRBD1 agrees at 7 bases. The germline gives CDR1 KGHSH, CDR2 LQKENI. The CDR3 spans 16 residues. The V and J ends lost 4 bases and 3 bases, in that order; junction bases with no gene match: 9. CDR3 DNA sequence: TGTGCCAGCTCACACCGGGACAGTGGAAACAATCAGCCCCAGCATTTT. This sequence encodes CASSHRDSGNNQPQHF.

The chain links TRBV11-3 to TRBJ2-7; no reliable D call. The CDR3 consists of 13 residues. V was trimmed by 6 bases and J by 6 bases, leaving 15 bases between them. Germline CDR1 SGHNT, CDR2 YENEEA. CDR3 residues: CASSSRPSGEQYF. CDR3 bases: TGTGCCAGCAGTTCTCGGCCTTCCGGCGAGCAGTACTTC.

The V call is TRBV28, the J call TRBJ2-7, with 11 bases matching TRBD2. The CDR3 length is 15 residues. In germline, CDR1 is MDHEN, CDR2 SYDVKM. J was trimmed by 0 bases and V by 11 bases; bases with no gene match: 9. Written as DNA, the CDR3 is TGTGCCGCGACTAGCGGGACCCTCCGCTCCTACGAGCAGTACTTC. This encodes CAATSGTLRSYEQYF.

This rearrangement joins TRBV18 to TRBJ2-7; TRBD2 aligns across 10 bases. V gave up 2 bases and J gave up 5 bases; unmatched junction bases: 9. The CDR3 length is 16 residues. The germline V gene encodes CDR1 KGHSH and CDR2 LQKENI. The CDR3 DNA is TGTGCCAGCTCACCAGTTTCACTAGCGGGACGAAACGAGCAGTACTTC. Protein product: CASSPVSLAGRNEQYF.

This chain uses TRBV11-3 with TRBJ2-2, with no clear D. The CDR3 covers 14 residues. V was trimmed by 5 bases and J by 7 bases, leaving 14 bases between them. CDR1 and CDR2 (germline): SGHNT, YENEEA. The CDR3 spells CASSPLRGIGELFF. The CDR3 bases are TGTGCCAGCAGCCCCTTACGCGGTATCGGGGAGCTGTTTTTT. The variable domain in full, completed from reference TRBV11-3 and TRBJ2-2, reads EAGVVQSPRYKIIEKKQPVAFWCNPISGHNTLYWYLQNLGQGPELLIRYENEEAVDDSQLPKDRFSAERLKGVDSTLKIQPAELGDSAVYLCASSPLRGIGELFFGEGSRLTVL.

The chain recombines TRBV7-2 with TRBJ2-3; 14 nucleotides line up with TRBD2. The junction had 8 bases not matched to a gene; V was cut back by 4 bases and J by 5 bases. Germline V gene data show CDR1 as SGHTA and CDR2 as FQGNSA. CDR3 length: 17 residues. In DNA form, the CDR3 reads TGTGCCAGCAGCTCGAGACTAGCGGGAGGGCCGGTAGATACGCAGTATTTT. Amino acids: CASSSRLAGGPVDTQYF.

This chain links TRBV4-3 with TRBJ2-7, with D perhaps matching TRBD1 or TRBD2 (5 bases each). The germline V and J ends were trimmed by 0 bases and 2 bases, with 11 bases remaining between them. CDR1 is LGHNA and CDR2 is YSLEER in the germline V gene. The CDR3 covers 15 residues. The CDR3 DNA reads TGCGCCAGCAGCCAAGATCGAGGGGAACCCTACGAGCAGTACTTC. This encodes CASSQDRGEPYEQYF.

V is TRBV27 and J is TRBJ2-1; D unclear. Trimming took off 2 bases at V and 2 bases at J, with 10 bases between the two ends. CDR1 is MNHEY and CDR2 is SMNVEV in the germline V gene (reference sequence). The CDR3 is made up of 15 amino acids. Here the CDR3 reads CASSLASVAYNEQFF. In DNA, the CDR3 is TGTGCCAGCAGTTTAGCGAGCGTAGCCTACAATGAGCAGTTCTTC.

The V call is TRBV9, the J call TRBJ2-1; 11 bases map to TRBD2. CDR1 is SGDLS, CDR2 YYNGEE, per germline. The CDR3 extends over 14 amino acids. The trim removed 4 bases at V and 7 bases at J, leaving 4 bases unmatched. In DNA form, the CDR3 reads TGTGCCAGCAGCCAATGGACTAGCGGGAATGAGCAGTTCTTC. Translating it yields CASSQWTSGNEQFF.

This clone is a singleton in its sample. This chain links TRBV10-3 with TRBJ1-3, with a tentative D call TRBD1 (5 bases). Germline loops: CDR1 ENHRY, CDR2 SYGVKD. Trimming took 7 bases from V and 2 from J, leaving 9 bases between them. The CDR3 length is 13 residues. CDR3 region: CAITAGAGNTIYF. The CDR3 coding sequence is TGTGCCATCACGGCGGGGGCTGGAAACACCATATATTTT.

With respect to this clone: The germline gene is not matched at one end of the junction; a read error may be the cause. The chain links TRBV15 to TRBJ2-1; D is possibly TRBD1 or TRBD2 (5 bases each). The CDR3 runs to 16 residues. In germline, CDR1 is LNHNV, CDR2 YYDKDF (reference sequence). The CDR3 here is CATSNHPGPPTNGQFF. CDR3 DNA: TGTGCCACCAGCAACCATCCGGGACCCCCTACCAATGGGCAGTTCTTC.

This clone was seen a handful of times. The rearrangement uses TRBV2 and TRBJ1-5; possible D gene TRBD1, 5 bases. This CDR3 contains 15 residues. Trimming removed 8 bases from V and 3 bases from J, with 17 bases in between. Germline CDR1 reads SNHLY; CDR2 reads FYNNEI. The CDR3 bases are TGTGCCAGCGTACTGTCTCGGACATTCAATCAGCCCCAGCATTTT. This codes for CASVLSRTFNQPQHF.

The chain is built from TRBV6-6 and TRBJ1-1, with 10 bases identical to TRBD1. In germline, CDR1 is MNHNY, CDR2 SVGAGI (reference sequence). This CDR3 contains 14 residues. V was clipped by 1 base and J by 8 bases; unmatched bases: 4. This chain's CDR3 is CASSYFATGGEAFF. In nucleotides, the CDR3 is TGTGCCAGCAGTTACTTCGCGACAGGGGGCGAAGCTTTCTTT.

This chain connects TRBV11-3 to TRBJ2-1; D is unclear. Trimming took off 5 bases at V and 3 bases at J, with 14 bases between the two ends. Looked up from germline, CDR1 is SGHNT and CDR2 is YENEEA. The CDR3 totals 15 residues. The CDR3 DNA reads as TGTGCCAGCAGCCCCGGGCCCCCCGACTACAATGAGCAGTTCTTC. Translated: CASSPGPPDYNEQFF.

In its sample, this clone was seen once. This rearrangement joins TRBV25-1 to TRBJ2-5; 7 nucleotides align to TRBD1. The CDR3 sequence is 14 residues long. With 2 bases clipped from V and 4 bases from J, the junction kept 4 bases outside the gene matches. Germline CDR1 reads MGHDK; CDR2 reads SYGVNS. The CDR3 region is CASSERTGRETQYF. CDR3 DNA sequence: TGTGCCAGCAGTGAAAGGACAGGTCGAGAGACCCAGTACTTC.

The V call is TRBV19, the J call TRBJ2-3; the D gene is possibly TRBD2 (6 bases). The CDR3 runs 15 residues. CDR1 and CDR2 (germline): LNHDA, SQIVND (reference sequence). The V end was cut by 5 bases, the J end by 1 base, with 13 bases between. DNA of the CDR3: TGTGCCAGTAGTGGGGTCACGGGAGGCACAGATACGCAGTATTTT. Translation gives CASSGVTGGTDTQYF.

The chain has TRBV5-1 and TRBJ1-2; D not resolved. The length of the CDR3 is 15 residues. The V end lost 0 bases, the J end lost 6 bases, and 15 bases lay between the germline ends. Germline values: CDR1 SGHRS, CDR2 YFSETQ. CDR3 region: CASSLESIGSDGYTF. The CDR3 DNA reads as TGCGCCAGCAGCTTGGAAAGTATCGGTTCGGATGGCTACACCTTC.

The count of this clone is one. The chain carries TRBV13 and TRBJ1-3; D is possibly TRBD1 (5 bases). CDR3 size: 15 residues. Germline assignment: CDR1 PRHDT and CDR2 FYEKMQ (reference sequence). Trimming took 5 bases from V and 4 from J, leaving 15 bases between them. CDR3 nucleotides: TGTGCCAGCAGCCGCCGGGGGAGAGTCGGAAACACCATATATTTT. Translation gives CASSRRGRVGNTIYF.

The chain couples TRBV6-6 to TRBJ1-5; 8 nucleotides match TRBD1. Germline loops: CDR1 MNHNY, CDR2 SVGAGI (reference sequence). Trimming removed 1 base from V and 1 base from J; junction bases left unmatched: 3. The CDR3 is 16 amino acids. CDR3 in DNA: TGTGCCAGCAGTTACTGGACAGGGCGAAGCAATCAGCCCCAGCATTTT. It codes for CASSYWTGRSNQPQHF.

The rearrangement joins TRBV30 to TRBJ2-7; D tentatively fits TRBD1 or TRBD2 (6 bases each). The V and J ends lost 0 bases and 5 bases respectively, with 14 bases between them. CDR1 is GTSNPN, CDR2 SVGIG, per germline (reference sequence). The CDR3 is 14 amino acids. This chain's CDR3 is CAWSVRTGRNEQYF. CDR3 bases: TGTGCCTGGAGTGTACGAACAGGGAGGAACGAGCAGTACTTC.